Following are 9 T cell receptor beta chains from one sample sequenced in a study of T cell changes during pregnancy in multiple sclerosis. Using immunoSEQ multiplex PCR, the repertoire was profiled, and TCRdb retains in-frame clones only, with some absent. The table shows roughly 71,000 clones, with 80% to 95% occurring only once. The sample here was peripheral blood, taken in the first trimester of pregnancy. These receptors were obtained from a female donor in good health, enrolled as a control in a pregnancy study.

The chain combines TRBV11-2 with TRBJ1-2; D is perhaps TRBD1 (5 bases). Trimming shortened V by 5 bases and J by 1 base, and 23 bases separated the two germline ends. This CDR3 has 18 amino acids. Germline V gives CDR1 SGHAT, CDR2 FQNNGV. The CDR3 protein is CASSDITGGAPNNYGYTF. The CDR3, as DNA: TGTGCCAGCAGCGATATAACTGGTGGGGCGCCTAATAACTATGGCTACACCTTC.

V usage is TRBV5-5 and J usage is TRBJ2-7, with TRBD1 matching 7 bases. CDR3 length: 15 amino acids. V shed 4 bases, J shed 1 base, and the junction held 8 bases outside the gene matches. Germline V gene sequence: CDR1 SGHKS, CDR2 YYEKEE (reference sequence). The CDR3 region has the DNA TGTGCCAGCAGCCCGCTGCAGGGGGAATCCTACGAGCAGTACTTC. This translates into CASSPLQGESYEQYF.

The rearrangement uses TRBV5-1 and TRBJ2-3; D is unresolved. Germline V CDR1 and CDR2: SGHRS, YFSETQ. This CDR3 is 13 amino acids long. V shed 4 bases and J shed 2 bases, with 8 bases lying between them. The CDR3 DNA is TGCGCCAGCAGCGAAGCCTCCACAGATACGCAGTATTTT. Translation: CASSEASTDTQYF.

This chain joins TRBV27 and TRBJ1-2, with a weak D call TRBD1 (5 bases). Germline V CDR1 and CDR2: MNHEY, SMNVEV (reference sequence). Between the trimmed V and J ends, which lost 3 bases and 4 bases, there was a span of 9 bases. This CDR3 is 13 amino acids long. The CDR3 protein is CASSLGQTYGYTF. CDR3 nucleotides: TGTGCCAGCAGTTTGGGGCAAACCTATGGCTACACCTTC.

This chain uses TRBV27 with TRBJ1-6; 7 positions agree with TRBD1. Germline CDR1 and CDR2: MNHEY and SMNVEV (reference sequence). Unmatched junction bases numbered 8, after V lost 5 bases and J lost 7 bases. The CDR3 length is 15 residues. The CDR3 region is CASSQTGVGNSPLHF. The CDR3 nucleotides are TGTGCCAGCAGTCAAACAGGGGTTGGGAATTCACCCCTCCACTTT.

This chain uses TRBV6-4 with TRBJ2-2, with D unresolved. The germline V and J ends were trimmed by 3 bases and 3 bases, with 8 bases remaining between them. The CDR3 spans 14 residues. Germline CDR1 and CDR2: MRHNA and SNTAGT. CDR3 amino acids: CASSEGPYTGELFF. The CDR3 nucleotides read TGTGCCAGCAGTGAGGGCCCGTACACCGGGGAGCTGTTTTTT.

This sequence joins TRBV13 and TRBJ2-3; D might be TRBD2 (5 bases). The CDR3 length is 14 residues. Per germline, CDR1 PRHDT and CDR2 FYEKMQ (reference sequence). V was pared by 5 bases and J by 1 base, with 10 bases between. CDR3 residues: CASSGVGGTDTQYF. In DNA form, the CDR3 reads TGTGCCAGCAGCGGGGTCGGGGGCACAGATACGCAGTATTTT.

This sequence joins TRBV27 and TRBJ1-2, with 7 bases aligning to TRBD1. The CDR3 consists of 13 residues. CDR1 and CDR2 (germline): MNHEY, SMNVEV (reference sequence). Trimming cost V 6 bases and J 6 bases; bases outside gene matches: 7. The CDR3 loop reads CASSHGQENGYTF. The CDR3 bases are TGTGCCAGCAGCCATGGACAGGAGAATGGCTACACCTTC.

The rearrangement links TRBV19 to TRBJ2-1; 11 nucleotides agree with TRBD2. Germline CDR1 LNHDA, CDR2 SQIVND (reference sequence). V dropped 7 bases and J dropped 8; count of bases not matched to a gene: 10. This CDR3 comprises 15 residues. Here the CDR3 reads CASKPTSGTGYEQFF. As DNA, the CDR3 is TGTGCCAGTAAACCGACTAGCGGGACGGGTTATGAGCAGTTCTTC.